Listed here is a single TCR beta chain. The antigen is undetermined. This record comes from a study of T cells expressing NK-cell markers. Study observations and caveats: Five or six donors showed dominant NKG2C+ clonotypes comprising about 1.0-7.5% of their CD8+ T cells.

This CDR3 region has 13 residues. Germline values: CDR1 SGHVS, CDR2 FNYEAQ. TCRdb re-called the 5' RACE reads and shows each CDR3 protein once, DNA omitted. In total, the table holds hundreds of thousands of distinct CDR3 sequences. The specimen was blood T cells: a sorted CD56 or NKG2C T cell subset, CD4+ or CD8+ T cells, or bulk PBMC T cells (not recorded which). The V call is TRBV7-6, the J call TRBJ2-3; checking the TCRdb D call of TRBD1 is not possible without DNA. This receptor was obtained from a man younger than 35 in good health. CDR3: CASSQDRKDTQYF.